This T cell receptor beta chain appears in the sequencing data of a study of T cell responses to AZD1222 COVID-19 vaccine. There are 15 residues in the CDR3. V was trimmed by 0 bases and J by 0 bases, leaving 9 bases between them. CDR1 GTSNPN and CDR2 SVGIG come from the germline V gene (reference sequence). Study results and limitations: Reports say nearly half of spike-specific TCRs go after unmutated variant regions. Donors, mostly white British, included more females; clonal diversity was possibly underestimated.

Repertoires were generated with immunoSEQ multiplex PCR, while TCRdb's copy carries only in-frame clones and drops some. The repertoire holds some 150,000 clones, with around 87% as singletons. About this clone: Antigen: not known.

The TCR originated in an adult who received the AZD1222 COVID-19 vaccine. The gene calls are TRBV30 and TRBJ1-5; D not certain. The source material was peripheral blood, sampled 28 days after the second AZD1222 dose. CDR3 DNA: TGTGCCTGGAGTGTTGGTGGGAATAGCAATCAGCCCCAGCATTTT. Amino acids: CAWSVGGNSNQPQHF.